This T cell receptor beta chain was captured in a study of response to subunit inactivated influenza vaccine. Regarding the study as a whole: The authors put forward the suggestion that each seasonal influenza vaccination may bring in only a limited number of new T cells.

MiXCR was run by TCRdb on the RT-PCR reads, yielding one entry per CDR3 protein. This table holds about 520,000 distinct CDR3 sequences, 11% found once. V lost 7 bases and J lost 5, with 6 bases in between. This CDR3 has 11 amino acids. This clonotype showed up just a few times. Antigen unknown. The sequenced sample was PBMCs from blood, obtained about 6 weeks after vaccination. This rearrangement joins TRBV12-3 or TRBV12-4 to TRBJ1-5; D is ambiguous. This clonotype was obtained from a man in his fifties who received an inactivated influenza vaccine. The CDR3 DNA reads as TGTGCCAGCACCCCCGATCAGCCCCAGCATTTT. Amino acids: CASTPDQPQHF.